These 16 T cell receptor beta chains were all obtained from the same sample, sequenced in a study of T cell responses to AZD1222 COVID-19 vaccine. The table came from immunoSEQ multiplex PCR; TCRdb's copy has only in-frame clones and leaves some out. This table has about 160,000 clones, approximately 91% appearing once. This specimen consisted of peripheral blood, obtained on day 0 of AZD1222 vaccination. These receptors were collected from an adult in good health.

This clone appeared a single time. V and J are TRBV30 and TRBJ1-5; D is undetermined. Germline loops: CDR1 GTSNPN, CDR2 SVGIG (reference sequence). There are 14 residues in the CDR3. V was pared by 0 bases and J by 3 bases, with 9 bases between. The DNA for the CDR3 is TGTGCCTGGAGTGTTCAGGCCCCCAATCAGCCCCAGCATTTT. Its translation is CAWSVQAPNQPQHF.

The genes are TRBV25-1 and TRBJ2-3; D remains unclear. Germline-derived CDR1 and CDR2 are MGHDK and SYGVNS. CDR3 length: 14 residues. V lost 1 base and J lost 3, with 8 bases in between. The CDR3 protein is CASSELRSTDTQYF. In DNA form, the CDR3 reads TGTGCCAGCAGTGAATTAAGGAGTACAGATACGCAGTATTTT. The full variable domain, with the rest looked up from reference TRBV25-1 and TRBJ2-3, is EADIYQTPRYLVIGTGKKITLECSQTMGHDKMYWYQQDPGMELHLIHYSYGVNSTEKGDLSSESTVSRIRTEHFPLTLESARPSHTSQYLCASSELRSTDTQYFGPGTRLTVL.

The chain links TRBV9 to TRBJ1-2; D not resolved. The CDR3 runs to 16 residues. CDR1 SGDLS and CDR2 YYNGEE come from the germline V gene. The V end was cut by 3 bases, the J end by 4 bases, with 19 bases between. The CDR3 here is CASSGRTGADIYGYTF. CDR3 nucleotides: TGTGCCAGCAGCGGGCGGACGGGCGCCGATATCTATGGCTACACCTTC.

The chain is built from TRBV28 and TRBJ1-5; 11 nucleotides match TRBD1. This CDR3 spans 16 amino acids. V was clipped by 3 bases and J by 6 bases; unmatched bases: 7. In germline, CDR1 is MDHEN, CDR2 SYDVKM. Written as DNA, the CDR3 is TGTGCCAGCAGTTTCATAGGACAGGGGGCCGGTCAGCCCCAGCATTTT. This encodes CASSFIGQGAGQPQHF.

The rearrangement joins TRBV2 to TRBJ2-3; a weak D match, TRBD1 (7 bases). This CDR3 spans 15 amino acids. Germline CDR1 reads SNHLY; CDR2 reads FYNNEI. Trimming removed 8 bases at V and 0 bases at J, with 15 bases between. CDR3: CASGGTASSTDTQYF. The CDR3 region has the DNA TGTGCCAGCGGCGGGACAGCTTCTAGCACAGATACGCAGTATTTT.

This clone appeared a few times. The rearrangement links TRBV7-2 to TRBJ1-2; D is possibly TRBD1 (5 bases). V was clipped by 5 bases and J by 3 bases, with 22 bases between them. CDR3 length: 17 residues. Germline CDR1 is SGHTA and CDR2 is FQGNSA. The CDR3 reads CASSPGSGRGWDYGYTF. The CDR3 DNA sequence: TGTGCCAGCAGCCCGGGGTCCGGTAGGGGTTGGGACTATGGCTACACCTTC.

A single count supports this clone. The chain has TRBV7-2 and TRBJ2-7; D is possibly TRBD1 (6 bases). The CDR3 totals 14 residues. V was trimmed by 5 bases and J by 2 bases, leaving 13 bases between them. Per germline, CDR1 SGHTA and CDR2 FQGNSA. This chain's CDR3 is CASSTTGPTYEQYF. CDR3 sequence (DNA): TGTGCCAGCAGCACCACAGGGCCGACCTACGAGCAGTACTTC.

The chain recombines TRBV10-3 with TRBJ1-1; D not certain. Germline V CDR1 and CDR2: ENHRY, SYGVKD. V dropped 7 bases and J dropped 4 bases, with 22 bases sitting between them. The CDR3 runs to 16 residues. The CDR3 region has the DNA TGTGCCATCATGGAGACCCCATCTTTAACGGTCACTGAAGCTTTCTTT. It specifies CAIMETPSLTVTEAFF.

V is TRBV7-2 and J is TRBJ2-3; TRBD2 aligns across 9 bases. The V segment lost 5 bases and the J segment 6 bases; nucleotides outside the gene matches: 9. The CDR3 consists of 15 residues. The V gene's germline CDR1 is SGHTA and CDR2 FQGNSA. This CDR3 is CASSLPTSGADTQYF. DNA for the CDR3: TGTGCCAGCAGCCTGCCGACTAGCGGTGCGGATACGCAGTATTTT. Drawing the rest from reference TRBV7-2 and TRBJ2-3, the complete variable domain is GAGVSQSPSNKVTEKGKDVELRCDPISGHTALYWYRQSLGQGLEFLIYFQGNSAPDKSGLPSDRFSAERTGGSVSTLTIQRTQQEDSAVYLCASSLPTSGADTQYFGPGTRLTVL.

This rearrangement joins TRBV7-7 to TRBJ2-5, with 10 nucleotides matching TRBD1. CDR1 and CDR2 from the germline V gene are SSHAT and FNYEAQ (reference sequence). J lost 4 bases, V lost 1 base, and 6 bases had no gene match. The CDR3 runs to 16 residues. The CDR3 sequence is CASSLGGTGVLETQYF. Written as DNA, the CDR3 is TGTGCCAGCAGCTTAGGGGGGACAGGGGTTCTAGAGACCCAGTACTTC.

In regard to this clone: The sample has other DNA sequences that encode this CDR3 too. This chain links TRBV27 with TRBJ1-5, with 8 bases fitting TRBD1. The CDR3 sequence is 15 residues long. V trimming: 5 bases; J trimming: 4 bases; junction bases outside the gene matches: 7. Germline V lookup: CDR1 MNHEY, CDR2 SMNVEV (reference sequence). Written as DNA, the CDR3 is TGTGCCAGCAGTCCCGGGACAGGAAGTAATCAGCCCCAGCATTTT. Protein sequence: CASSPGTGSNQPQHF.

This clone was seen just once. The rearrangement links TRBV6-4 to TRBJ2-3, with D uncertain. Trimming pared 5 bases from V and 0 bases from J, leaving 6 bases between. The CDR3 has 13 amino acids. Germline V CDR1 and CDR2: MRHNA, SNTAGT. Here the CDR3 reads CASSKASTDTQYF. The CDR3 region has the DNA TGTGCCAGCAGTAAGGCAAGCACAGATACGCAGTATTTT.

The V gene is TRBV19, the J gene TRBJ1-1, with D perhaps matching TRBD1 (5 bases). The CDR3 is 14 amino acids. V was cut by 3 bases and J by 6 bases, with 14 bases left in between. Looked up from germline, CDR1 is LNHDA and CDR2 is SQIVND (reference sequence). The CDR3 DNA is TGTGCCAGTAGTATGCGCCGGGACGGTCCTGAAGCTTTCTTT. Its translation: CASSMRRDGPEAFF.

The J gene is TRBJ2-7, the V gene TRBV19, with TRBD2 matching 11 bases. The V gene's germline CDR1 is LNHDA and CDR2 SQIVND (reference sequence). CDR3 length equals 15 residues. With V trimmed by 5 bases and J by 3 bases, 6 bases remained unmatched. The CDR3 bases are TGTGCCAGTAGTTGGGGACTAGCGGATATCTACGAGCAGTACTTC. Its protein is CASSWGLADIYEQYF.

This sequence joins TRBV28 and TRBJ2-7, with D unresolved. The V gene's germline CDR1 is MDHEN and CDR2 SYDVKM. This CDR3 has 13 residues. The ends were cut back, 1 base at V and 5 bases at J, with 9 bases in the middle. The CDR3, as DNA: TGTGCCAGCAGTTTATTGAGTCTTAACGAGCAGTACTTC. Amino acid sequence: CASSLLSLNEQYF.

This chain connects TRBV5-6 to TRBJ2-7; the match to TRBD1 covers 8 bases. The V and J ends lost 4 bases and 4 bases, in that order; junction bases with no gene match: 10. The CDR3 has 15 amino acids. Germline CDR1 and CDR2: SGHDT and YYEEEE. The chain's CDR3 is CASSAGQGWWYEQYF. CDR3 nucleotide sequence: TGTGCCAGCAGCGCCGGACAGGGTTGGTGGTACGAGCAGTACTTC.